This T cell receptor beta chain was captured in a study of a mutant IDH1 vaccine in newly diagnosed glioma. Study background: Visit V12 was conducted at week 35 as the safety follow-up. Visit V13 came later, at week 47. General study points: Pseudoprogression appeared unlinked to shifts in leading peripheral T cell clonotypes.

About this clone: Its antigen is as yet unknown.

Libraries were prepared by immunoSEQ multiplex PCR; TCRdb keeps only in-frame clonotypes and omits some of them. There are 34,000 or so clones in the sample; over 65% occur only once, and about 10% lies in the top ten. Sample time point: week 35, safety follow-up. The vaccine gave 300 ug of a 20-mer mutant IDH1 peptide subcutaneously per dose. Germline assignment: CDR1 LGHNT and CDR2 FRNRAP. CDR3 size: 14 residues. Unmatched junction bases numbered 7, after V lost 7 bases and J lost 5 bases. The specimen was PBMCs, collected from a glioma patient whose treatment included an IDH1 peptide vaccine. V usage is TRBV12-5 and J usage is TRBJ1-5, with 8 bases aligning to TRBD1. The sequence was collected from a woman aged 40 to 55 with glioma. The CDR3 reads CASAQQTGDQPQHF. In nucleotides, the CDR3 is TGTGCTAGTGCCCAGCAGACAGGGGATCAGCCCCAGCATTTT.